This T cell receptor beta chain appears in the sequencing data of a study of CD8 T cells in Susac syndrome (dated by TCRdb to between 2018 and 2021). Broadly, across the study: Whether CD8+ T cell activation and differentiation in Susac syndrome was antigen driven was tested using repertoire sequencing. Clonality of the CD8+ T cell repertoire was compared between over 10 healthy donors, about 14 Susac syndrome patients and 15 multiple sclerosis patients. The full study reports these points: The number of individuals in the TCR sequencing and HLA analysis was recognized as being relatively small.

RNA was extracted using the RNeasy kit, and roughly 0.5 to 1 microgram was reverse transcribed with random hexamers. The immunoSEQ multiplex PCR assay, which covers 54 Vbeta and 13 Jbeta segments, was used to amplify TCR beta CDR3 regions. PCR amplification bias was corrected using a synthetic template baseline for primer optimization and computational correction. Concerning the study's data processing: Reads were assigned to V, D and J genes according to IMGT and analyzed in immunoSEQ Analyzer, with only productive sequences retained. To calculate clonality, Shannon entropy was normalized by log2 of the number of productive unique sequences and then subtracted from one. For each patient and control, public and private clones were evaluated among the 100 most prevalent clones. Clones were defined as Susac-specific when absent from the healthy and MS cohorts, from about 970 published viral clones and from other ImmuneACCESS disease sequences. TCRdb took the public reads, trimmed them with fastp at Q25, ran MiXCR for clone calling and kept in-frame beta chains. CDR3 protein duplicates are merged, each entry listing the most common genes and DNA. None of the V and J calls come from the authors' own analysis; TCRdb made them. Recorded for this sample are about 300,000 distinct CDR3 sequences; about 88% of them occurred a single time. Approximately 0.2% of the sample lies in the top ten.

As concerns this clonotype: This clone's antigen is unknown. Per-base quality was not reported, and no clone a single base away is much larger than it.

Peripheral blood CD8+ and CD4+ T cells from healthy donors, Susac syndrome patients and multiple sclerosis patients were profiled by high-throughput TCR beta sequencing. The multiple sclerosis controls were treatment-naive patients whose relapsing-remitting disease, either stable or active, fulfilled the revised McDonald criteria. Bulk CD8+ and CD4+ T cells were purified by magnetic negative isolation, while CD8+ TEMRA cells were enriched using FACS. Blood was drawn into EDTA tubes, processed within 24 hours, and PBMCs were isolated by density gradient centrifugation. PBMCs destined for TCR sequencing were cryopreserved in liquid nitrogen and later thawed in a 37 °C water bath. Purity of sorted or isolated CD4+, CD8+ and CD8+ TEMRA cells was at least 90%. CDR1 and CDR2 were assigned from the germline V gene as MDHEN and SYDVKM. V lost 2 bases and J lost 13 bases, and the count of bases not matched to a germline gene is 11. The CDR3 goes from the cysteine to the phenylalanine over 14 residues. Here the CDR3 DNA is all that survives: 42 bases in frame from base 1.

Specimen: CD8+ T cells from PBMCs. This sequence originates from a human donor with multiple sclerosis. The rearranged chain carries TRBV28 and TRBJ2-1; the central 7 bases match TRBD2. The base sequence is TGTGCCAGCAGTTTAAGAGGGAGGGCACAACAACAGTTCTTC. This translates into CASSLRGRAQQQFF.